Detailed here is one T cell receptor (beta chain). The antigen it binds to is not known. No base qualities exist here, and no much larger clone lies one base off it. The CDR3 spans 14 residues, from the cysteine through the phenylalanine. The entry retains the CDR3 DNA only, 42 bases that are in frame from base 1. After removal of 7 bases from V and 5 bases from J, the junction retains 7 bases not matched to a gene. The germline V gene yields MNHNS for CDR1 and SASEGT for CDR2. The library was prepared using PCR. Sequenced using an Illumina HiSeq 2500. TCR libraries were prepared with molecular barcoding, using unique molecular identifiers to normalize TCRbeta repertoire quantification. Through fastp at Q25 and MiXCR, TCRdb rebuilt clones from the public reads, retaining in-frame beta chains. CDR3 protein sequences are deduplicated, and each keeps its most common genes and DNA. This sample is represented by around 800,000 distinct CDR3 sequences; approximately 15% of them were singletons. Approximately 5% of the sample comes from the top ten.

The data stem from a study of T-cell reconstitution after alpha-beta-depleted transplantation in children (dated by TCRdb to 2016 to 2018). A note on the overall study: The study quantitatively tracked T-cell immune reconstitution after TCRalphabeta/CD19-depleted allogeneic hematopoietic cell transplantation in children using TCR repertoire profiling. What the work shows at the level of the full study, not this receptor alone: The frequencies of hyperexpanded clones fell over the following months, and after one year, T-cell counts and TCRbeta diversity were mostly attributed to newly produced T cells. About two months after transplant, the apparently early recovery of alphabetaT-cell counts reportedly depended on just several hundred clones that had expanded rapidly and came from non-depleted graft cells. The high TCRbeta diversity at day 60 in some patients was ascribed to recipient T cells and intrathymic progenitors that had survived conditioning.

The treatment or condition label for this specimen denotes: allogeneic hematopoietic cell transplantation with graft depleted of TCRalphabeta T cells and CD19 B cells. TCRalphabeta/CD19-depleted allogeneic hematopoietic cell grafts were given to the transplant recipients, all of whom were children. Sequencing was performed on PBMCs, mostly from graft donor cells, taken 360 days after TCRalphabeta/CD19-depleted stem cell transplant. The receptor was derived from a male patient younger than 18 who had a stem cell transplant for acute lymphoblastic leukemia, so the T cells may come from the graft donor. The sequence joins TRBV6-1 to TRBJ1-1; TRBD1 fits 10 bases in the junction. The DNA is TGTGCCAGCACGGACAGGGGGGGGAGGACTGAAGCTTTCTTT. The encoded protein is CASTDRGGRTEAFF.